The 16 T cell receptor beta chains below were found in one sample sequenced in a study of shared clonotypes between healthy human individuals (dated by TCRdb to 2020 to 2021). Libraries came from the immunoSEQ multiplex PCR assay. This is the immuneACCESS table as TCRdb keeps it, with only in-frame sequences that have V and J called. A part of the clones is gone; compared with another copy, unresolved V genes explain less than half, and the rest is unexplained. Present in this sample are 2 million to 2.5 million clones, about nine tenths of which were seen just once. In total, the top ten clones hold approximately 0.39% of the sample. Input material: naive CD4+ T cells from PBMCs. In light of the paper, this sample's cell subset or site label describes: CD45RA+ positively selected. These receptors all come from a man aged 18 to 29 in good health. Some clones in this sample may be carry-over from other donors' samples.

CDR3 bases: TGCGCCAGCAGCTCCCGAGGGGGGAGGGCCATCGAAGGTGAGCAGTTCTTC. Translating it yields CASSSRGGRAIEGEQFF. The V and J genes are TRBV5-1 and TRBJ2-1; D perhaps matches TRBD2 (7 bases). Looked up from germline, CDR1 is SGHRS and CDR2 is YFSETQ. V gave up 3 bases and J gave up 9 bases, with 25 bases separating them. The CDR3 totals 17 residues.

The V and J genes are TRBV27 and TRBJ2-5; maybe TRBD1 (7 bases). CDR3 size: 15 residues. V lost 7 bases and J 2 bases, leaving 17 bases between the germline ends. In germline, CDR1 is MNHEY, CDR2 SMNVEV (reference sequence). Written as DNA, the CDR3 is TGTGCCAGCAAGGGACTGGGCAGGGGGCAAGAGACCCAGTACTTC. This gives the protein CASKGLGRGQETQYF.

The V gene is TRBV2, the J gene TRBJ2-7; 12 bases map to TRBD2. The CDR3 runs 17 residues. Germline lookup yields CDR1 SNHLY and CDR2 FYNNEI. With 7 bases clipped from V and 2 bases from J, the junction kept 12 bases outside the gene matches. CDR3 sequence: CASIPGLAGRQTYEQYF. In DNA, the CDR3 is TGTGCCAGCATCCCGGGACTAGCGGGTCGACAGACCTACGAGCAGTACTTC.

The chain uses TRBV2 and TRBJ1-1; no definite D call. Trimming cost V 10 bases and J 0 bases, with 12 bases left between them. Germline CDR1 and CDR2: SNHLY and FYNNEI. This CDR3 has 13 amino acids. In nucleotides, the CDR3 is TGTGCCACAAGACTGAGTATGAACACTGAAGCTTTCTTT. Its protein product is CATRLSMNTEAFF.

The chain has TRBV7-8 and TRBJ1-3, with D possibly matching TRBD1 (6 bases). Trimming left V 5 bases short and J 0 bases short, with 14 bases between. The CDR3 runs to 16 residues. Germline CDR1 and CDR2: SGHVS and FQNEAQ. This CDR3 is CASSPKGTTSGNTIYF. CDR3 sequence (DNA): TGTGCCAGCAGCCCGAAGGGGACAACCTCTGGAAACACCATATATTTT.

This chain connects TRBV2 to TRBJ1-3; D call uncertain. The CDR3 contains 13 residues. V shed 7 bases and J shed 0 bases, with 7 bases lying between them. CDR1 and CDR2 (germline): SNHLY, FYNNEI. In DNA, the CDR3 is TGTGCCAGCACCACAGACTCTGGAAACACCATATATTTT. Translated, it gives CASTTDSGNTIYF.

The V call is TRBV11-2, the J call TRBJ1-3; no definite D call. This CDR3 has 14 residues. In germline, CDR1 is SGHAT, CDR2 FQNNGV. Deletions cut 2 bases from V and 2 bases from J, with 7 bases between. The CDR3 bases are TGTGCCAGCAGCTTAAAAGGTGCTGGAAACACCATATATTTT. This codes for CASSLKGAGNTIYF.

Regarding this clone: One end of the junction fails to match germline, which may point to a read error. The sample has other DNA sequences that encode this CDR3 too. The chain combines TRBV11-2 with TRBJ2-2; D is unresolved. CDR1 SGHAT and CDR2 FQNNGV come from the germline V gene. CDR3 length: 13 residues. CDR3: CASSLDLAGELFF. Written as DNA, the CDR3 is TGTGCCAGCAGCCTAGATCTCGCCGGGGAGCTGTTTTTT.

On this clone itself: The same CDR3 arises from other DNA sequences in this sample as well. The J gene is TRBJ2-7, the V gene TRBV5-1; D gene ambiguous. Between the trimmed V and J ends, which lost 0 bases and 0 bases, there was a span of 10 bases. In germline, CDR1 is SGHRS, CDR2 YFSETQ. The CDR3 runs 15 residues. Written as DNA, the CDR3 is TGCGCCAGCAGCTTGGGACAAACGAGCTCCTACGAGCAGTACTTC. Translation gives CASSLGQTSSYEQYF. Drawing the rest from reference TRBV5-1 and TRBJ2-7, the complete variable domain is KAGVTQTPRYLIKTRGQQVTLSCSPISGHRSVSWYQQTPGQGLQFLFEYFSETQRNKGNFPGRFSGRQFSNSRSEMNVSTLELGDSALYLCASSLGQTSSYEQYFGPGTRLTVT.

This rearrangement joins TRBV11-2 to TRBJ1-1, with 9 bases that match TRBD1. Germline CDR1 reads SGHAT; CDR2 reads FQNNGV. There are 15 residues in the CDR3. V shed 5 bases and J 9 bases; nucleotides not matched to a gene: 13. The CDR3 spells CASSPGPGQGIQAFF. The CDR3 nucleotides are TGTGCCAGCAGCCCGGGGCCGGGACAGGGAATTCAAGCTTTCTTT. Using reference TRBV11-2 and TRBJ1-1 for the parts outside the CDR3, the full variable domain is EAGVAQSPRYKIIEKRQSVAFWCNPISGHATLYWYQQILGQGPKLLIQFQNNGVVDDSQLPKDRFSAERLKGVDSTLKIQPAKLEDSAVYLCASSPGPGQGIQAFFGQGTRLTVV.

The rearrangement joins TRBV25-1 to TRBJ1-1; possibly TRBD1 for D (6 bases). Germline V lookup: CDR1 MGHDK, CDR2 SYGVNS. Trimming shortened V by 6 bases and J by 2 bases, and 10 bases separated the two germline ends. The CDR3 has 13 amino acids. CDR3 coding DNA: TGTGCCAGCAGAGGGACATTCAACACTGAAGCTTTCTTT. Translation gives CASRGTFNTEAFF.

This rearrangement joins TRBV18 to TRBJ2-7; D not certain. Per germline, CDR1 KGHSH and CDR2 LQKENI. CDR3 length: 13 amino acids. V was cut by 4 bases and J by 4 bases, with 11 bases left in between. The CDR3 protein is CASSLHPIYEQYF. CDR3 bases: TGTGCCAGCTCACTACACCCCATTTACGAGCAGTACTTC.

This CDR3 reads CASSLLGGLARGEQYF. In DNA form, the CDR3 reads TGTGCCAGCAGCTTATTGGGTGGACTAGCGAGAGGCGAGCAGTACTTC. The chain has TRBV7-9 and TRBJ2-5; TRBD2 aligns across 9 bases. The J call may be mistaken, given a closer DNA end match to TRBJ2-7. The V gene's germline CDR1 is SEHNR and CDR2 FQNEAQ (reference sequence). This CDR3 comprises 16 residues.

V usage is TRBV2 and J usage is TRBJ2-1; D perhaps matches TRBD1 (6 bases). This CDR3 is built from 11 residues. The V end was cut by 11 bases, the J end by 2 bases, with 7 bases between. Germline assignment: CDR1 SNHLY and CDR2 FYNNEI. The CDR3 reads CAGGAYNEQFF. For the CDR3, the DNA is TGTGCCGGGGGCGCCTACAATGAGCAGTTCTTC.

This chain connects TRBV7-9 to TRBJ2-7; 9 nucleotides agree with TRBD1. V shed 5 bases and J 5 bases; nucleotides not matched to a gene: 10. The CDR3 covers 15 residues. Germline values: CDR1 SEHNR, CDR2 FQNEAQ (reference sequence). This chain's CDR3 is CASSQYRGRVNEQYF. The CDR3 DNA sequence: TGTGCCAGCAGCCAGTACAGGGGGCGCGTAAACGAGCAGTACTTC.

The count of this clone is one. The chain carries TRBV6-5 and TRBJ2-1, with D unclear. V was shortened by 0 bases and J by 10 bases, with 10 bases between the two germline ends. Germline lookup yields CDR1 MNHEY and CDR2 SVGAGI. This CDR3 is 13 amino acids long. In nucleotides, the CDR3 is TGTGCCAGCAGTTACTCGAAGGATCAAGAGCAGTTCTTC. Amino acids: CASSYSKDQEQFF.